A selection of T cell receptor beta chains follows, all from one sample in a study of shared clonotypes between healthy human individuals. This table comes from immunoSEQ multiplex PCR, and its TCRdb copy is limited to in-frame clones, with some not included. Altogether 2 million to 2.5 million clones are present, 95% being singletons, with the ten largest covering less than 0.15%. The specimen sequenced was naive CD4+ T cells sorted from blood. The receptors shown here come from a young man in good health. CDR3s include the opening cysteine and the closing phenylalanine or tryptophan. The order of the fields is J gene, V gene, clone size, CDR3 length, D gene, CDR3 protein, CDR3 DNA. A D gene is named only where the DNA matches it firmly. The size entry is marked missing in some rows and otherwise reads once, few, many or a size class.

TRBJ1-2	TRBV5-4	few	15	.	CASSPGPSTSYGYTF	TGTGCCAGCAGCCCCGGACCGTCGACGAGCTATGGCTACACCTTC
TRBJ2-7	TRBV6-5	.	14	.	CASGGRGPSYEQYF	TGTGCCAGCGGTGGGCGCGGGCCTTCCTACGAGCAGTACTTC
TRBJ1-3	TRBV5-1	.	16	.	CASSPRTDQAGNTIYF	TGCGCCAGCAGCCCGAGGACTGACCAGGCGGGGAACACCATATATTTT
TRBJ2-3	TRBV30	.	16	TRBD2	CAWSRGLAGGTDTQYF	TGTGCCTGGAGCCGGGGACTAGCGGGCGGCACAGATACGCAGTATTTT
TRBJ2-2	TRBV4-1	once	16	.	CASSQGFGSHTGELFF	TGCGCCAGCAGCCAAGGGTTCGGAAGCCACACCGGGGAGCTGTTTTTT
TRBJ1-2	TRBV30	.	15	.	CAWRSRGGIQGGYTF	TGTGCCTGGAGGTCGAGAGGGGGGATACAAGGCGGCTACACCTTC
TRBJ2-1	TRBV5-6	.	16	TRBD1	CASSWTGTGYYNEQFF	TGTGCCAGCAGCTGGACCGGGACAGGGTATTACAATGAGCAGTTCTTC
TRBJ2-4	TRBV19	.	14	TRBD1	CASSGTGGVNIQYF	TGTGCCTCATCCGGGACAGGGGGCGTAAATATTCAGTACTTC
TRBJ2-2	TRBV5-4	.	17	TRBD2	CASSTGLAGENTGELFF	TGTGCCAGCAGCACGGGACTAGCGGGAGAGAACACCGGGGAGCTGTTTTTT
TRBJ2-2	TRBV13	.	19	.	CASSLERKGPEFRTGELFF	TGTGCCAGCAGCTTAGAGAGGAAAGGGCCCGAATTCCGCACCGGGGAGCTGTTTTTT
TRBJ2-7	TRBV10-3	.	13	.	CAIRGDSSYEQYF	TGTGCCATCCGGGGGGACAGCTCCTACGAGCAGTACTTC
TRBJ1-1	TRBV10-3	.	13	.	CAISRSSNTEAFF	TGTGCCATCAGCCGTTCGTCGAACACTGAAGCTTTCTTT
TRBJ1-1	TRBV19	.	13	.	CASKGRGPTEAFF	TGTGCCAGTAAAGGGAGGGGTCCAACTGAAGCTTTCTTT
TRBJ1-2	TRBV7-9	once	14	.	CASSLAGVDYGYTF	TGTGCCAGCAGCCTAGCGGGGGTAGACTATGGCTACACCTTC
TRBJ2-1	TRBV9	.	15	.	CASSVGLDDYNEQFF	TGTGCCAGCAGCGTAGGACTAGATGATTACAATGAGCAGTTCTTC
TRBJ2-1	TRBV18	.	13	.	CASSPGGLNEQFF	TGTGCCAGCTCACCAGGGGGCCTCAATGAGCAGTTCTTC
TRBJ2-5	TRBV5-4	.	18	TRBD2	CASSRTSGRAWDKETQYF	TGTGCCAGCAGCCGGACTAGCGGGAGGGCCTGGGATAAAGAGACCCAGTACTTC
TRBJ2-7	TRBV5-1	.	16	.	CASNAKGGPATYEQYF	TGCGCCAGCAACGCAAAAGGGGGACCGGCCACCTACGAGCAGTACTTC
TRBJ2-2	TRBV9	.	17	TRBD2	CASSPPWASGITGELFF	TGTGCCAGCAGCCCCCCTTGGGCTAGCGGGATCACCGGGGAGCTGTTTTTT
TRBJ1-5	TRBV2	few	12	.	CASKGTVAPQHF	TGTGCCAGCAAGGGTACAGTTGCGCCCCAGCATTTT
TRBJ1-5	TRBV7-2	.	15	.	CASSLGREGNQPQHF	TGTGCCAGCAGCTTAGGCAGGGAGGGGAATCAGCCCCAGCATTTT
TRBJ1-2	TRBV19	.	16	TRBD1	CASSHMGDRGLYGYTF	TGTGCCAGTAGTCATATGGGTGACAGGGGGCTATATGGCTACACCTTC